A selection of T cell receptor beta chains follows, all from one sample in a study of cytomegalovirus exposure and HLA in healthy donors. The repertoire was sequenced with immunoSEQ multiplex PCR; TCRdb's copy has only in-frame clones and lacks some. The sample holds more than 90,000 clones; approximately 70% are singletons and the top ten take around 0.79%. The sequenced sample was PBMCs. These receptors were taken from a woman aged 30 to 39 in good health and CMV-seronegative. The CDR3 runs from the conserved cysteine through the conserved F or W. The D gene is left open where the match is weak. Not all rows give a size; the values are once, few, many and, for expanded clones, a class.

j_gene: TRBJ1-5
d_gene: -
abundance: -
v_gene: TRBV30
CDR3nt: TGTGCCTGGAGTGTACGAGGGCTGAACAATCAGCCCCAGCATTTT
CDR3aa: CAWSVRGLNNQPQHF

j_gene: TRBJ2-7
d_gene: -
abundance: -
v_gene: TRBV11-3
CDR3nt: TGTGCCAGCAGCCCACTAAGGAGAGACGAGCAGTACTTC
CDR3aa: CASSPLRRDEQYF

j_gene: TRBJ2-5
d_gene: -
abundance: -
v_gene: TRBV10-3
CDR3nt: TGTGCCATCAGTGACCGGGAGACCCAGTACTTC
CDR3aa: CAISDRETQYF

j_gene: TRBJ1-1
d_gene: TRBD1
abundance: -
v_gene: TRBV6-5
CDR3nt: TGTGCCAGCAGTTACGCAGGACAGGGGGCGAACACTGAAGCTTTCTTT
CDR3aa: CASSYAGQGANTEAFF

j_gene: TRBJ2-2
d_gene: TRBD1
abundance: -
v_gene: TRBV4-2
CDR3nt: TGTGCCAGCAGCCAAGATACGGGGACAGGGAGGACCGGGGAGCTGTTTTTT
CDR3aa: CASSQDTGTGRTGELFF

j_gene: TRBJ2-7
d_gene: TRBD1
abundance: once
v_gene: TRBV5-4
CDR3nt: TGTGCCAGCAGATCGGGACAGGGCGGGTACGAGCAGTACTTC
CDR3aa: CASRSGQGGYEQYF

j_gene: TRBJ1-1
d_gene: -
abundance: -
v_gene: TRBV27
CDR3nt: TGTGCCAGCATCGGGAGGGAGAGTGCTGAAGCTTTCTTT
CDR3aa: CASIGRESAEAFF

j_gene: TRBJ1-2
d_gene: TRBD1
abundance: once
v_gene: TRBV5-6
CDR3nt: TGTGCCAGCAGCTTTGGACAGGGGGCCGACTATGGCTACACCTTC
CDR3aa: CASSFGQGADYGYTF

j_gene: TRBJ1-2
d_gene: -
abundance: -
v_gene: TRBV5-5
CDR3nt: TGTGCCAGCAGCTTGGGCCCGGGGGACTATGGCTACACCTTC
CDR3aa: CASSLGPGDYGYTF

j_gene: TRBJ1-1
d_gene: TRBD1
abundance: -
v_gene: TRBV14
CDR3nt: TGTGCCAGCAGCCAAGACGGACAGGGTCGGGGCACTGAAGCTTTCTTT
CDR3aa: CASSQDGQGRGTEAFF

j_gene: TRBJ1-1
d_gene: -
abundance: few
v_gene: TRBV7-9
CDR3nt: TGTGCCAGCAGCCATTCTGTTGGTAGGGGTACTGAAGCTTTCTTT
CDR3aa: CASSHSVGRGTEAFF

j_gene: TRBJ2-1
d_gene: TRBD2
abundance: -
v_gene: TRBV7-9
CDR3nt: TGTGCCAGCAGCATCGGACTAGCTTCATCCGAGCAGTTCTTC
CDR3aa: CASSIGLASSEQFF

j_gene: TRBJ1-5
d_gene: TRBD1
abundance: few
v_gene: TRBV6-4
CDR3nt: TGTGCCAGCAGTGGACAGGGAGGCAATCAGCCCCAGCATTTT
CDR3aa: CASSGQGGNQPQHF

j_gene: TRBJ2-5
d_gene: TRBD2
abundance: -
v_gene: TRBV19
CDR3nt: TGTGCCAGTAGCCTACTCGGACTAGCGGAAGAGACCCAGTACTTC
CDR3aa: CASSLLGLAEETQYF

j_gene: TRBJ1-1
d_gene: -
abundance: -
v_gene: TRBV2
CDR3nt: TGTGCCAGCACCTCTAGTCGAGGGGGAGAGGACACTGAAGCTTTCTTT
CDR3aa: CASTSSRGGEDTEAFF

j_gene: TRBJ2-2
d_gene: TRBD2
abundance: -
v_gene: TRBV29-1
CDR3nt: TGCAGCGCAGGCTCTAGCGGAGGGAACACCGGGGAGCTGTTTTTT
CDR3aa: CSAGSSGGNTGELFF

j_gene: TRBJ1-1
d_gene: -
abundance: -
v_gene: TRBV19
CDR3nt: TGTGCCAGTAGTAGGCAGGATTTGGGTGAAGCTTTCTTT
CDR3aa: CASSRQDLGEAFF

j_gene: TRBJ1-2
d_gene: -
abundance: few
v_gene: TRBV2
CDR3nt: TGTGCCAGCAGTTACGGAAAAGGGGGCTATGGCTACACCTTC
CDR3aa: CASSYGKGGYGYTF

j_gene: TRBJ1-1
d_gene: -
abundance: -
v_gene: TRBV4-2
CDR3nt: TGTGCCAGCAGCCCCCCCAAATCGTCCATCGCGGCTTTCTTT
CDR3aa: CASSPPKSSIAAFF

j_gene: TRBJ1-1
d_gene: -
abundance: -
v_gene: TRBV6-1
CDR3nt: TGTGCCAGTGCGCAAGGGAGGCACACTGAAGCTTTCTTT
CDR3aa: CASAQGRHTEAFF

j_gene: TRBJ1-1
d_gene: -
abundance: few
v_gene: TRBV29-1
CDR3nt: TGCAGCGTTGGACCGGAATCTCCAGGCACTGAAGCTTTCTTT
CDR3aa: CSVGPESPGTEAFF

j_gene: TRBJ2-5
d_gene: -
abundance: -
v_gene: TRBV7-2
CDR3nt: TGTGCCAGCAGCTCGCGGGACAGTTGGGAGACCCAGTACTTC
CDR3aa: CASSSRDSWETQYF

j_gene: TRBJ1-1
d_gene: -
abundance: few
v_gene: TRBV4-3
CDR3nt: TGCGCCAGCAGCCCACAGGGGAACACTGAAGCTTTCTTT
CDR3aa: CASSPQGNTEAFF

j_gene: TRBJ1-5
d_gene: -
abundance: once
v_gene: TRBV4-2
CDR3nt: TGTGCCAGCAGCCCCTCGGGTCAGCCCCAGCATTTT
CDR3aa: CASSPSGQPQHF

j_gene: TRBJ2-2
d_gene: TRBD1
abundance: once
v_gene: TRBV13
CDR3nt: TGTGCCAGCAGCTTAGTCAGGACAGGGGATCCCGGGGAGCTGTTTTTT
CDR3aa: CASSLVRTGDPGELFF

j_gene: TRBJ2-7
d_gene: -
abundance: -
v_gene: TRBV6-6
CDR3nt: TGTGCCAGCAGTCCCGAGGGGGGGGCGGGCGAGCAGTACTTC
CDR3aa: CASSPEGGAGEQYF

j_gene: TRBJ1-2
d_gene: TRBD1
abundance: few
v_gene: TRBV2
CDR3nt: TGTGCCAGCATTTACGACGGGACAGGGGCTAACTATGGCTACACCTTC
CDR3aa: CASIYDGTGANYGYTF

j_gene: TRBJ1-1
d_gene: TRBD1
abundance: few
v_gene: TRBV15
CDR3nt: TGTGCTTCGAGAGGGACAGGGTACACTGAAGCTTTCTTT
CDR3aa: CASRGTGYTEAFF

j_gene: TRBJ2-1
d_gene: -
abundance: -
v_gene: TRBV6-5
CDR3nt: TGTGCCAGCGGGTACCGGCGGGATGAGCAGTTCTTC
CDR3aa: CASGYRRDEQFF

j_gene: TRBJ2-5
d_gene: TRBD2
abundance: -
v_gene: TRBV18
CDR3nt: TGTGCCAGCTCAACAAGACTAGCCCAAGAGACCCAGTACTTC
CDR3aa: CASSTRLAQETQYF

j_gene: TRBJ2-3
d_gene: -
abundance: -
v_gene: TRBV25-1
CDR3nt: TGTGCCAGCAGTTCCCATTTGGGGGGTAGCACAGATACGCAGTATTTT
CDR3aa: CASSSHLGGSTDTQYF

j_gene: TRBJ1-1
d_gene: TRBD1
abundance: -
v_gene: TRBV6-6
CDR3nt: TGTGGGTCTTCAGACAGGGGAGGAGGGAACACTGAAGCTTTCTTT
CDR3aa: CGSSDRGGGNTEAFF

j_gene: TRBJ2-7
d_gene: TRBD1
abundance: -
v_gene: TRBV5-1
CDR3nt: TGCGCCAGCAGCCCCCGGGACAGTTACGAGCAGTACTTC
CDR3aa: CASSPRDSYEQYF

j_gene: TRBJ1-1
d_gene: -
abundance: -
v_gene: TRBV11-2
CDR3nt: TGTGCCAGCAGCCGGGACACGATCGAAGCTTTCTTT
CDR3aa: CASSRDTIEAFF

j_gene: TRBJ1-1
d_gene: TRBD1
abundance: -
v_gene: TRBV6-1
CDR3nt: TGTGCCAGCAGGAGACAGGGGTACACTGAAGCTTTCTTT
CDR3aa: CASRRQGYTEAFF

j_gene: TRBJ1-1
d_gene: -
abundance: few
v_gene: TRBV12-5
CDR3nt: TGTGCTAGTGGTTTGAATGGGCTTGAGGCTTTCTTT
CDR3aa: CASGLNGLEAFF

j_gene: TRBJ1-1
d_gene: -
abundance: -
v_gene: TRBV29-1
CDR3nt: TGCAGCGTTGAAACAAACGTCCTGAACACTGAAGCTTTCTTT
CDR3aa: CSVETNVLNTEAFF

j_gene: TRBJ2-2
d_gene: -
abundance: few
v_gene: TRBV29-1
CDR3nt: TGCAGCGTCAAGGGACAGAACACCGGGGAGCTGTTTTTT
CDR3aa: CSVKGQNTGELFF

j_gene: TRBJ1-1
d_gene: TRBD1
abundance: -
v_gene: TRBV5-1
CDR3nt: TGCGCCAGTTCGGGACAGATGAACACTGAAGCTTTCTTT
CDR3aa: CASSGQMNTEAFF

j_gene: TRBJ1-2
d_gene: TRBD1
abundance: -
v_gene: TRBV29-1
CDR3nt: TGCAGCGTTCATGTTGCGGCCGTGGCCGGCTGGGACAGGGTGCCCGAGGGCTACACCTTC
CDR3aa: CSVHVAAVAGWDRVPEGYTF

j_gene: TRBJ1-5
d_gene: -
abundance: few
v_gene: TRBV6-5
CDR3nt: TGTGCCAGCAGTAATACAGGTCCCAATCAGCCCCAGCATTTT
CDR3aa: CASSNTGPNQPQHF

j_gene: TRBJ1-1
d_gene: -
abundance: -
v_gene: TRBV6-1
CDR3nt: TGTGCCGGTTACAGGATTTACACTGAAGCTTTCTTT
CDR3aa: CAGYRIYTEAFF

j_gene: TRBJ1-4
d_gene: -
abundance: -
v_gene: TRBV2
CDR3nt: TGTGCCAGCAGTGAAAACAGGGTTGGAAAACTGTTTTTT
CDR3aa: CASSENRVGKLFF

j_gene: TRBJ2-3
d_gene: -
abundance: -
v_gene: TRBV18
CDR3nt: TGTGCCAGCTCACAGACTGAGGATACGCAGTATTTT
CDR3aa: CASSQTEDTQYF

j_gene: TRBJ2-3
d_gene: TRBD1
abundance: -
v_gene: TRBV5-8
CDR3nt: TGTGCCAGCAGCTTAGCGACAGGGGGTCCCGGAGATACGCAGTATTTT
CDR3aa: CASSLATGGPGDTQYF

j_gene: TRBJ2-3
d_gene: TRBD2
abundance: -
v_gene: TRBV10-1
CDR3nt: TGCGCCAGCAGTCTAGCGGGAGCCGTGAATACGCAGTATTTT
CDR3aa: CASSLAGAVNTQYF

j_gene: TRBJ1-1
d_gene: -
abundance: few
v_gene: TRBV30
CDR3nt: TGTGCCTGGAGTCTACAGGGAATCGCTGAAGCTTTCTTT
CDR3aa: CAWSLQGIAEAFF

j_gene: TRBJ2-1
d_gene: TRBD2
abundance: once
v_gene: TRBV29-1
CDR3nt: TGCAGCGTTGAGGCTAGCGGGGGGCACTCCTACAATGAGCAGTTCTTC
CDR3aa: CSVEASGGHSYNEQFF

j_gene: TRBJ1-5
d_gene: TRBD1
abundance: -
v_gene: TRBV19
CDR3nt: TGTGCCAGTAGTCGAGGGACAGGGACGAGCAATCAGCCCCAGCATTTT
CDR3aa: CASSRGTGTSNQPQHF

j_gene: TRBJ2-2
d_gene: TRBD2
abundance: -
v_gene: TRBV13
CDR3nt: TGTGCCAGCAGCTTAGCTTGGACTAGCGGGGGGTCGAACACCGGGGAGCTGTTTTTT
CDR3aa: CASSLAWTSGGSNTGELFF

j_gene: TRBJ1-2
d_gene: -
abundance: -
v_gene: TRBV19
CDR3nt: TGTGCCAGTAGTGACAGGAGACCCGGTTCTGGCTACACCTTC
CDR3aa: CASSDRRPGSGYTF